The text below deals with one T cell receptor (beta chain). The target antigen is unknown. The assay used deep level. The repertoire was sequenced with immunoSEQ multiplex PCR; TCRdb's copy has only in-frame clones and lacks some. The sample holds 2,500,000 or so clones, less than 95% seen once. Trimming took 6 bases from V and 3 from J, leaving 18 bases between them. The CDR3 covers 15 residues. Per the germline V gene, CDR1 is MDHEN and CDR2 is SYDVKM. This sample is part of a study of shared clonotypes between healthy human individuals. Study-wide points: Shared clonotypes across all four donors exceeded non-shared ones in generation probability. Sharing across four donors was highest in naive CD4 (around 5%) and lowest in memory CD8 (0.4%).

The sequenced sample consisted of naive CD4+ T cells from PBMCs. This sample's subset: CD45RA+ positively selected. The TCR originated in a man younger than 35 in good health. Some clones in this sample may be carry-over from other donors' samples. V gene TRBV28 combines with J gene TRBJ2-7; a weak D match, TRBD1 (5 bases). CDR3 in DNA: TGTGCCAGCAGCAATACTCAGGGTAGCAGCTACGAGCAGTACTTC. Its translation is CASSNTQGSSYEQYF.